A selection of T cell receptor beta chains follows, all from one sample in a study of T cells in Graves' hyperthyroidism and ophthalmopathy. TCRdb reanalysed the multiplex PCR reads using MiXCR and keeps one entry per CDR3 protein. Here the sample spans some 510,000 distinct CDR3 sequences, 20% to 25% being singletons. Sequencing input: blood. All receptors come from a man younger than 35 with Graves' hyperthyroidism. The CDR3 runs from the conserved cysteine through the conserved F or W. The order of the fields is J gene, clone size, V gene, CDR3 protein. Clone size is shown for a subset of rows, as once, few, many or a class of expanded clone.

TRBJ2-6,many,TRBV28,CASSFVGISGANVLTF
TRBJ2-7,many,TRBV20-1,CSAPRDRGHEQYF
TRBJ2-5,many,TRBV2,CATKDREGETQYF
TRBJ2-5,many,TRBV12-5,CASGTAPETQYF
TRBJ1-5,few,TRBV19,CASSIHRANQPQHF
TRBJ1-1,-,TRBV28,CASSGPIGTEAFF
TRBJ2-2,few,TRBV12-3/TRBV12-4,CASITTSANTGELFF
TRBJ1-2,many,TRBV19,CASSPDLYLNYGYTF
TRBJ1-1,many,TRBV12-3/TRBV12-4,CASSFWPRDRGQNTEAFF
TRBJ2-7,-,TRBV27,CASSQASQWEQYF
TRBJ2-4,few,TRBV2,CASSEGTVKNIQYF
TRBJ2-7,many,TRBV28,CASSPPGAYEQYF
TRBJ1-1,-,TRBV18,CASSPRPQGQGTEAFF
TRBJ1-6,many,TRBV20-1,CSARVQGNNSPLHF
TRBJ1-5,-,TRBV30,CAWSVTSNQPQHF
TRBJ1-2,many,TRBV12-3/TRBV12-4,CASSADSGYGYTF
TRBJ2-5,many,TRBV7-9,CASSSAVRETQYF
TRBJ2-5,few,TRBV2,CASTPTGSKETQYF
TRBJ2-6,many,TRBV6-4,CASSLGRISSGANVLTF
TRBJ1-3,many,TRBV12-3/TRBV12-4,CASPTDSGNTIYF
TRBJ2-2,-,TRBV30,CAWSVPGGTGELFF
TRBJ1-2,many,TRBV14,CASSQEFTTYYGYTF
TRBJ2-2,few,TRBV6-2/TRBV6-3,CASIPGTRTGELFF
TRBJ1-2,few,TRBV11-2,CASSLDPGGESYGYTF
TRBJ1-2,-,TRBV30,CAWSRDSNYGYTF
TRBJ2-7,-,TRBV11-2,CASSFSPGGYEQYF
TRBJ2-2,-,TRBV28,CASSLRGARAGELFF
TRBJ2-5,-,TRBV11-2,CASTPLEGTGGAETQYF
TRBJ1-2,-,TRBV3-1,CASSQVGVVEGYTF
TRBJ1-2,many,TRBV7-2,CASSLHPGGSYGYTF
TRBJ2-7,-,TRBV28,CASSSLRAQSYHEQYF
TRBJ2-7,many,TRBV27,CASSFQGHEQYF
TRBJ2-2,many,TRBV6-1,CASTRAGGRHGELFF
TRBJ1-2,-,TRBV7-2,CASSLEADGYGYTF
TRBJ1-1,once,TRBV3-1,CASSQEYAGAEAFF
TRBJ1-3,-,TRBV7-4,CASSCEGSRNTIYF
TRBJ1-1,many,TRBV29-1,CSGQGTNTEAFF
TRBJ1-1,many,TRBV14,CASSQVRETEAFF
TRBJ2-7,many,TRBV7-9,CASSLKALGPYEQYF
TRBJ1-1,many,TRBV6-1,CASSPSLVEAFF
TRBJ2-7,many,TRBV7-9,CASSSPWELYEQYF
TRBJ1-2,many,TRBV6-5,CASSYSTGPMDGYTF
TRBJ1-5,many,TRBV20-1,CSASRRDQPQHF
TRBJ1-2,many,TRBV28,CASSSGYNYGYTF
TRBJ1-2,once,TRBV28,CASSPPTGRGYTF
TRBJ1-1,-,TRBV20-1,CSLYRGRTEAFF
TRBJ2-7,many,TRBV7-6,CASSLGVRGGQYEQYF
TRBJ1-1,many,TRBV11-2,CASSQDRETEAFF
TRBJ1-2,-,TRBV30,CAWRSKGANYGYTF
TRBJ1-5,many,TRBV19,CASSIGEVQPQHF
TRBJ1-2,many,TRBV27,CASSLSWGANYGYTF
TRBJ2-5,many,TRBV20-1,CSARSRRDQETQYF
TRBJ2-7,many,TRBV12-5,CASGLGSAYEQYF